This is a list of T cell receptor beta chains from one sample in a study of cytomegalovirus exposure and HLA in healthy donors. The data were produced by immunoSEQ multiplex PCR, yet TCRdb's version contains in-frame clones alone and is incomplete. The sample holds 150,000 to 200,000 clones, approximately 82% seen once. Material: PBMCs. The receptors were sampled from a woman in her thirties or forties in good health and CMV-seropositive. The CDR3 runs from the conserved cysteine through the conserved F or W. The D gene is left open where the match is weak. A row's size may be missing; if present it is once, few, many or a size class.

>TRBV28|TRBJ2-7|NA|TRBD1
TGTGCCAGCAGTTTACGACAGGGGAGGTACGAGCAGTACTTC
CASSLRQGRYEQYF
>TRBV11-3|TRBJ2-2|few|TRBD2
TGTGCCAGCAGCTCGGGACTAGCGGGAGGGCCGGGGATCGGGGAGCTGTTTTTT
CASSSGLAGGPGIGELFF
>TRBV7-9|TRBJ2-7|NA|NA
TGTGCCAGCAGCATAAACACAGGGACCGAGCAGTACTTC
CASSINTGTEQYF
>TRBV7-2|TRBJ2-5|NA|NA
TGTGCCAGCAGCTTACTTAGTCCGGAGACCCAGTACTTC
CASSLLSPETQYF
>TRBV6-5|TRBJ2-7|few|NA
TGTGCCAGCACCTTGACAGACATAGTAACCTACGAGCAGTACTTC
CASTLTDIVTYEQYF
>TRBV10-3|TRBJ2-7|NA|TRBD2
TGTGCCATCAGTGAGTTTTGGCTACCCGATGGGAAAGCGGGAGGCCTAGGATACGAGCAGTACTTC
CAISEFWLPDGKAGGLGYEQYF
>TRBV7-3|TRBJ2-1|NA|NA
TGTGCCAGCAGCCAAGGCCCCGGGGGCTACAATGAGCAGTTCTTC
CASSQGPGGYNEQFF
>TRBV6-5|TRBJ1-4|NA|TRBD1
TGTGTCAGCAGACGGGACAGGGGGGAAAAACTGTTTTTT
CVSRRDRGEKLFF
>TRBV18|TRBJ1-1|NA|TRBD1
TGTGCCAGCTCGCCGGGACAGGGGAACACTGAAGCTTTCTTT
CASSPGQGNTEAFF
>TRBV29-1|TRBJ2-7|NA|TRBD1
TGCAGCGTTCTCCGGACAGGGGAAGCCACCTACGAGCAGTACTTC
CSVLRTGEATYEQYF
>TRBV28|TRBJ2-7|NA|NA
TGTGCCAGCAGTCTAAGGGGCTACGAGCAGTACTTC
CASSLRGYEQYF
>TRBV5-4|TRBJ1-1|NA|NA
TGTGCCAGCAGCTTCGCCGCGGGGAACACTGAAGCTTTCTTT
CASSFAAGNTEAFF
>TRBV6-1|TRBJ1-5|NA|NA
TGTGCCAGCAGTCCGGGGTTTGGAAATCAGCCCCAGCATTTT
CASSPGFGNQPQHF
>TRBV27|TRBJ2-1|NA|TRBD2
TGTGCCAGCAGTCCCCGGACTAGCGGGATTGGTTATGAGCAGTTCTTC
CASSPRTSGIGYEQFF
>TRBV2|TRBJ2-2|few|NA
TGTGCCAGCAGTGAACTTAGACAGTCAAGCGGGGAGCTGTTTTTT
CASSELRQSSGELFF
>TRBV29-1|TRBJ2-7|NA|NA
TGCAGCGTTGTATCCGGGACTTCCTACGAGCAGTACTTC
CSVVSGTSYEQYF
>TRBV27|TRBJ2-1|NA|NA
TGTGCCAGCAGCCAAGCGGAGAGCTCCTACAATGAGCAGTTCTTC
CASSQAESSYNEQFF
>TRBV6-1|TRBJ1-3|few|TRBD1
TGTGCCAGCAGTGAAGCGACAGGGCGAAACACCATATATTTT
CASSEATGRNTIYF